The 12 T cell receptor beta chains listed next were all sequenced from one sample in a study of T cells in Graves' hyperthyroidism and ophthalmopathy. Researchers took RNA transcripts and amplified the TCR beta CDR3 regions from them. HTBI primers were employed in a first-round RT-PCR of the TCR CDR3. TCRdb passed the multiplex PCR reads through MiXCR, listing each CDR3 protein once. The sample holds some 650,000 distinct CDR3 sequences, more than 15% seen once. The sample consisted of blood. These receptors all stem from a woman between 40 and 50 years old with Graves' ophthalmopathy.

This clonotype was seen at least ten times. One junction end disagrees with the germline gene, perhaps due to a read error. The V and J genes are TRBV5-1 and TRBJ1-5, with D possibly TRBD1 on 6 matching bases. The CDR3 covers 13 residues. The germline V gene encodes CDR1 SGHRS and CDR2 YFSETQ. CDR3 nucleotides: TGTGCCAGCAGCCGGGACACTAATCAGCCCCAGCATTTT. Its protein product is CASSRDTNQPQHF.

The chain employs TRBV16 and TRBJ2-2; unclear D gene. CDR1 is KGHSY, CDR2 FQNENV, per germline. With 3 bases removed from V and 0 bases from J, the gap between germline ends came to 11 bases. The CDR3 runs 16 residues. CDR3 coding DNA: TGTGCCAGCAGCCAGGGCAGATCAACGAACACCGGGGAGCTGTTTTTT. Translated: CASSQGRSTNTGELFF. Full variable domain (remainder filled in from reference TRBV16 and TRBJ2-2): GEEVAQTPKHLVRGEGQKAKLYCAPIKGHSYVFWYQQVLKNEFKFLISFQNENVFDETGMPKERFSAKCLPNSPCSLEIQATKLEDSAVYFCASSQGRSTNTGELFFGEGSRLTVL.

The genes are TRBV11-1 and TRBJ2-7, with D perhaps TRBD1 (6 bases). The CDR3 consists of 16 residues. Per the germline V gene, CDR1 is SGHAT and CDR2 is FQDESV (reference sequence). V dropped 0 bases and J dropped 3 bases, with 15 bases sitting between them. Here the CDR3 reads CASSLAGHAWGYEQYF. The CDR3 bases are TGTGCCAGCAGCTTAGCGGGACATGCCTGGGGCTACGAGCAGTACTTC.

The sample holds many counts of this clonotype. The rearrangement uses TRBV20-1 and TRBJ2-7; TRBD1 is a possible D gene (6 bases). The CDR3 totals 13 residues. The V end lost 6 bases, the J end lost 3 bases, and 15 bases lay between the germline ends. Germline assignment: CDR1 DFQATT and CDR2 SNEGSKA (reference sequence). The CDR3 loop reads CSARYGGGYEQYF. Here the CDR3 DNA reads TGCAGTGCCCGCTATGGGGGCGGCTACGAGCAGTACTTC.

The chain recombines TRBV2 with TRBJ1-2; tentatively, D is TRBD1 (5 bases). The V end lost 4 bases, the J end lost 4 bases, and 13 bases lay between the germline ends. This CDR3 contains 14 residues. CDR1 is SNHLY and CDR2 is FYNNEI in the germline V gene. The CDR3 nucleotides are TGTGCCAGCAGTGTGCAGGGTGTTGGCTATGGCTACACCTTC. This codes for CASSVQGVGYGYTF.

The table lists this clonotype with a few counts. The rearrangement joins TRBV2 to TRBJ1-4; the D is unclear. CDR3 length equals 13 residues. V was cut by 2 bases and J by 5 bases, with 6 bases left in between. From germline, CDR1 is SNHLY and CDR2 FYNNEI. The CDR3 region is CASSERKNEKLFF. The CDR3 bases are TGTGCCAGCAGTGAACGCAAGAATGAAAAACTGTTTTTT.

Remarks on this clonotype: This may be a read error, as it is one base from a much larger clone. Written as DNA, the CDR3 is TGTGCCAGCAGACGCGGGAGCGAGGGCACCGGGGAGCTGGTTTTT. Translating it yields CASRRGSEGTGELVF. This sequence joins TRBV28 and TRBJ2-2, with TRBD2 matching 7 bases. The germline V gene has CDR1 MDHEN and CDR2 SYDVKM. This CDR3 has 15 amino acids.

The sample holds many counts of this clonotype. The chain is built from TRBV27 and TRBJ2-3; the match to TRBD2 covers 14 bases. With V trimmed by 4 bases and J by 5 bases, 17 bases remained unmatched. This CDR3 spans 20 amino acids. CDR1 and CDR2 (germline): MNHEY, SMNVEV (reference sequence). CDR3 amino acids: CASSSRGLAGEPSSEDTQYF. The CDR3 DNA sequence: TGTGCCAGCAGTTCAAGGGGACTAGCGGGGGAGCCATCCTCGGAAGATACGCAGTATTTT.

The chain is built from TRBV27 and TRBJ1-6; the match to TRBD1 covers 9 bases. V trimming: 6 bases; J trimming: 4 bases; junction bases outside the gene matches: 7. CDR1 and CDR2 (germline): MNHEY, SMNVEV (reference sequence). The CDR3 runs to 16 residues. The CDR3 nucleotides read TGTGCCAGCAGAGATAACAGGGGGCCGTATAATTCACCCCTCCACTTT. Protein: CASRDNRGPYNSPLHF.

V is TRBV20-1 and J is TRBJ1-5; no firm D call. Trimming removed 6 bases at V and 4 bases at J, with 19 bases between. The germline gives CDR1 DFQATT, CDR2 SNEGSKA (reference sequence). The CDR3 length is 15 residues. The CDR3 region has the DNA TGCAGTGCCACCCTGGCTCGAGGGCGTAATCAGCCCCAGCATTTT. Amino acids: CSATLARGRNQPQHF.

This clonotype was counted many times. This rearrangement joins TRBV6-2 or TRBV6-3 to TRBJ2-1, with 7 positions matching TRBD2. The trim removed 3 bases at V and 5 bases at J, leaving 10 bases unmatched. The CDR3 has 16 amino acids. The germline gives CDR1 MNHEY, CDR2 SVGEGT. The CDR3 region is CASSYSSLRGDNEQFF. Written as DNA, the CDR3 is TGTGCCAGCAGTTATTCCTCGCTACGGGGGGACAATGAGCAGTTCTTC.

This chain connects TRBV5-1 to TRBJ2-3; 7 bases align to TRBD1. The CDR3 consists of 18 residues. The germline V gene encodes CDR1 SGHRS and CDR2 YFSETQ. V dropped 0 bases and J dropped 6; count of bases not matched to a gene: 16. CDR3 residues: CASSLAWSKGAIDDTQYF. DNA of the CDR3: TGCGCCAGCAGCTTGGCCTGGAGTAAGGGGGCGATTGATGATACGCAGTATTTT. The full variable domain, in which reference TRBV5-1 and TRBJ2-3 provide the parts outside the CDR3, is KAGVTQTPRYLIKTRGQQVTLSCSPISGHRSVSWYQQTPGQGLQFLFEYFSETQRNKGNFPGRFSGRQFSNSRSEMNVSTLELGDSALYLCASSLAWSKGAIDDTQYFGPGTRLTVL.